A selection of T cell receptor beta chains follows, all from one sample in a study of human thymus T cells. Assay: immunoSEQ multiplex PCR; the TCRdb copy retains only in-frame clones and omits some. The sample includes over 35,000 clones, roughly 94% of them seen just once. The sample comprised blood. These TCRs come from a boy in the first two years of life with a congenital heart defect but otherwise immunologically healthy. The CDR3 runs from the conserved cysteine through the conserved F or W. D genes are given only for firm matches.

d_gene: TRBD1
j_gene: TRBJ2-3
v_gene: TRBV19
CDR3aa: CASSTNYRTGPSTDTQYF
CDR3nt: TGTGCCAGTAGTACCAACTACCGGACAGGGCCGAGCACAGATACGCAGTATTTT

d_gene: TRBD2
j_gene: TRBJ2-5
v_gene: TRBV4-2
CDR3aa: CASSQDSTGGYQETQYF
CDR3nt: TGTGCCAGCAGCCAAGATTCTACGGGGGGATACCAAGAGACCCAGTACTTC

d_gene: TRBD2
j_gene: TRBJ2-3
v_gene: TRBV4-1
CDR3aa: CASSPLAGSTDTQYF
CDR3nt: TGCGCCAGCAGCCCTTTAGCGGGGAGCACAGATACGCAGTATTTT

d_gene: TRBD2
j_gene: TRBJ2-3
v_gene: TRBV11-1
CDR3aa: CASSRDYTDTQYF
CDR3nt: TGTGCCAGCAGCCGGGACTATACAGATACGCAGTATTTT

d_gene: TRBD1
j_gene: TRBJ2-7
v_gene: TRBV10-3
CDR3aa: CAISESGQGYEQYF
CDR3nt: TGTGCCATCAGTGAGTCTGGACAGGGGTACGAGCAGTACTTC

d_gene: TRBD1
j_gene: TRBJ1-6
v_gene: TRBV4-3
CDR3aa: CASSQARGLGSPLHF
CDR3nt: TGCGCCAGCAGCCAAGCGAGGGGGCTCGGGTCACCCCTCCACTTT

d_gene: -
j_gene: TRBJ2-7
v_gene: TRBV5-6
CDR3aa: CASSLQGEQYF
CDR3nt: TGTGCCAGCAGCTTGCAGGGCGAGCAGTACTTC

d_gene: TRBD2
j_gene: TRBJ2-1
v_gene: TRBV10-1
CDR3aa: CASSESSGGAYNEQFF
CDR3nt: TGCGCCAGCAGTGAGTCAAGCGGGGGGGCCTACAATGAGCAGTTCTTC

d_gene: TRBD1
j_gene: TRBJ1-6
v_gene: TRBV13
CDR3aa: CASSWTGFYNSPLHF
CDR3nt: TGTGCCAGCAGCTGGACAGGTTTTTATAATTCACCCCTCCACTTT

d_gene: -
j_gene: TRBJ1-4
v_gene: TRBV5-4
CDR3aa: CASSLDLGGGEKLFF
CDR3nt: TGTGCCAGCAGCTTAGATCTAGGGGGGGGTGAAAAACTGTTTTTT

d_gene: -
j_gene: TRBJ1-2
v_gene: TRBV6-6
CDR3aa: CASSYSYGYTF
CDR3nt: TGTGCCAGCAGTTACTCATATGGCTACACCTTC

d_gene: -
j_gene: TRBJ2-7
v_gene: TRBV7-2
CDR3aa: CASSLYSALRGQYF
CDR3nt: TGTGCCAGCAGCTTATATTCGGCCTTACGAGGGCAGTACTTC